This T cell receptor (beta chain) was profiled in a study of T cell responses to AZD1222 COVID-19 vaccine. Study outcomes and limitations: The study identified only five or six AZD1222 recipients as seropositive at baseline. In the spike-specific TCR repertoire, nearly half reportedly target unmutated variant regions. White British ancestry dominated among donors, who included more females, and clonal diversity was possibly underestimated. Spike-specific TCR breadth rose after two AZD1222 doses, and depth rose as well.

Concerning this clone itself: Its target is unknown.

Germline V gives CDR1 GTSNPN, CDR2 SVGIG (reference sequence). This CDR3 is built from 13 residues. Method: immunoSEQ multiplex PCR; TCRdb's copy keeps in-frame clones and lacks some. The sample lists 80,000 or so clones; about 93% were seen once. The rearrangement links TRBV30 to TRBJ1-1, with a weak D call TRBD1 (5 bases). This clonotype was obtained from an adult in good health. Material: peripheral blood, obtained on day 0 of MenACWY control vaccination. CDR3 nucleotides: TGTGCTTTAGAGGAGACGGGGGGGACTGAAGCTTTCTTT. Translating it yields CALEETGGTEAFF.